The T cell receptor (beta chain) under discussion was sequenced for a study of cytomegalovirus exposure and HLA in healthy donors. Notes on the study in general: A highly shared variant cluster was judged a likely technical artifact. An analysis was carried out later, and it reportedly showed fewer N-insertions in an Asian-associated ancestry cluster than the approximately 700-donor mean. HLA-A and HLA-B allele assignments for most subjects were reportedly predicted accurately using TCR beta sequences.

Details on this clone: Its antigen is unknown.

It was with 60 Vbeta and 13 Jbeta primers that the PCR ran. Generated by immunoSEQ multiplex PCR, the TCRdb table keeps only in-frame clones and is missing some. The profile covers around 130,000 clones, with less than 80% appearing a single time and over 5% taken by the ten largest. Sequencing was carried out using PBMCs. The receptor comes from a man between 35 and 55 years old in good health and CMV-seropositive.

The CDR3 region is CASSLVAARYYGYTF. The CDR3, as DNA: TGTGCCAGCAGCTTAGTTGCGGCAAGGTACTATGGCTACACCTTC. The gene calls are TRBV11-2 and TRBJ1-2; no definite D call. The CDR3 length is 15 residues. Germline-derived CDR1 and CDR2 are SGHAT and FQNNGV. Between the trimmed V and J ends, which lost 1 base and 3 bases, there was a span of 12 bases.